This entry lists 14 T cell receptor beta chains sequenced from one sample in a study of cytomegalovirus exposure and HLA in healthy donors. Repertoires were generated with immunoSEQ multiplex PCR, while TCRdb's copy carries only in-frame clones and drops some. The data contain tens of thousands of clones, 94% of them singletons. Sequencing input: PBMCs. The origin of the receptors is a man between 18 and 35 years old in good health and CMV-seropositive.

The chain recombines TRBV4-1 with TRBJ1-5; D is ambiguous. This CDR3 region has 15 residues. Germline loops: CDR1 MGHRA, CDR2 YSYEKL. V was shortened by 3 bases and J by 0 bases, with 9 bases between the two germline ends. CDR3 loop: CASSHAGYSNQPQHF. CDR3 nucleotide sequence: TGCGCCAGCAGCCATGCGGGATATAGCAATCAGCCCCAGCATTTT.

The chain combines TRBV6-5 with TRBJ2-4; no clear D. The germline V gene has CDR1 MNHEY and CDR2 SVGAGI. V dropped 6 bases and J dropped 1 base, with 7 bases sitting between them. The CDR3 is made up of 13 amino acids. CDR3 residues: CASREIAKNIQYF. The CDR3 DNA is TGTGCCAGCAGGGAGATCGCCAAAAACATTCAGTACTTC.

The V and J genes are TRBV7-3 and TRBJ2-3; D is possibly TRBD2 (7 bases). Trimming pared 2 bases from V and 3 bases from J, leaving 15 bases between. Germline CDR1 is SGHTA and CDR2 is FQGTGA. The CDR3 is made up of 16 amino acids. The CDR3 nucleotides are TGTGCCAGCAGCTTAGGAGGGGGAGGGGTTACAGATACGCAGTATTTT. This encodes CASSLGGGGVTDTQYF.

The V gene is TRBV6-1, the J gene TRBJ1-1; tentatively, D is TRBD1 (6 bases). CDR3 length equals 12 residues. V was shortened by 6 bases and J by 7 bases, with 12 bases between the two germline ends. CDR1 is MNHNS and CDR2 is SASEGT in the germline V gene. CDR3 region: CASSPGQIEAFF. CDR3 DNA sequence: TGTGCCAGCAGCCCCGGACAGATTGAAGCTTTCTTT.

In nucleotides, the CDR3 is TGTGCCAGCAGTTTGGGGCGGAACTATGGCTACACCTTC. It codes for CASSLGRNYGYTF. The chain carries TRBV28 and TRBJ1-2; maybe TRBD1 (5 bases). Germline-derived CDR1 and CDR2 are MDHEN and SYDVKM. The V and J ends lost 3 bases and 2 bases respectively, with 7 bases between them. This CDR3 spans 13 amino acids.

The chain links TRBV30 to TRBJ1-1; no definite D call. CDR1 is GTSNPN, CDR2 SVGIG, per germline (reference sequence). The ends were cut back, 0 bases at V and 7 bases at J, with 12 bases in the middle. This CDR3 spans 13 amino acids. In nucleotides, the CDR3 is TGTGCCTGGAGTGTACTCGAGAACGGTGAAGCTTTCTTT. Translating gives CAWSVLENGEAFF.

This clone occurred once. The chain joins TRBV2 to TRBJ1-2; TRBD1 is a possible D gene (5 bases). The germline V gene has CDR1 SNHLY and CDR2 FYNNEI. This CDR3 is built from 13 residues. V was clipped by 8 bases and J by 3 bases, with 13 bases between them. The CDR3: CASVLQDYYGYTF. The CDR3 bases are TGTGCCAGCGTCCTACAGGATTACTATGGCTACACCTTC.

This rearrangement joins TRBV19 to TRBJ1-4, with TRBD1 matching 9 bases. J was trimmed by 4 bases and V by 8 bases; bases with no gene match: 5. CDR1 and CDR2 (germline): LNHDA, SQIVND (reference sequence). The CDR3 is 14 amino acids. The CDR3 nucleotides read TGTGCCAGTGGCCGACAGGGGGGTAATGAAAAACTGTTTTTT. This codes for CASGRQGGNEKLFF.

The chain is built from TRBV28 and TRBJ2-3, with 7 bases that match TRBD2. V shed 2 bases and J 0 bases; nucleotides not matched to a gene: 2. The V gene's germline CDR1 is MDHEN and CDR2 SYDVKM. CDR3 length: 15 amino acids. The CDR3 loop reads CASSLIAGSTDTQYF. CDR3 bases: TGTGCCAGCAGTTTAATAGCGGGCAGCACAGATACGCAGTATTTT.

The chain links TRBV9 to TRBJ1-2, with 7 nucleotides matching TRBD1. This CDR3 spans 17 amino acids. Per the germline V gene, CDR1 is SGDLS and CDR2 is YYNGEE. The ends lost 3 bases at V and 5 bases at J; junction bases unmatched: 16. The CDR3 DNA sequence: TGTGCCAGCAGCGGGCCGGGGGGGACAGTTGGAGGGTATGGCTACACCTTC. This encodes CASSGPGGTVGGYGYTF.

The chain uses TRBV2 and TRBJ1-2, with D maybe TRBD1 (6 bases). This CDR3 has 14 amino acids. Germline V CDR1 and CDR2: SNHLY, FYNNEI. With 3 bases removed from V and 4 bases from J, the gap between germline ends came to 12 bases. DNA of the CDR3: TGTGCCAGCAGTGAGGCAGGGGAGGGCTATGGCTACACCTTC. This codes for CASSEAGEGYGYTF.

The CDR3 DNA follows: TGTGCCAGCAGTTATCGAACAGGACTAAGGGAGACCCAGTACTTC. Translating it yields CASSYRTGLRETQYF. This sequence joins TRBV6-5 and TRBJ2-5; tentative D call: TRBD2 (6 bases). The V end lost 3 bases, the J end lost 5 bases, and 16 bases lay between the germline ends. Germline V CDR1 and CDR2: MNHEY, SVGAGI. The CDR3 totals 15 residues.

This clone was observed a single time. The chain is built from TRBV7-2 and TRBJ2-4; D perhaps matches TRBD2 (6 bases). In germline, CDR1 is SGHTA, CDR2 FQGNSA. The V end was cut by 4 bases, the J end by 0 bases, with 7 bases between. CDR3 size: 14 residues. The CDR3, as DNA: TGTGCCAGCAGCTGGGGGGAAGCCAAAAACATTCAGTACTTC. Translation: CASSWGEAKNIQYF.

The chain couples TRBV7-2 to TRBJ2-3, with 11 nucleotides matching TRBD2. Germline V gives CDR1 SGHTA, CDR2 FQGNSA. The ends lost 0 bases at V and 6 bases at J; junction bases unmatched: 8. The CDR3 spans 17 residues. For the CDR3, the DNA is TGTGCCAGCAGCTTAGCGTTTAGCGGGAGGGCCGGGGATACGCAGTATTTT. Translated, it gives CASSLAFSGRAGDTQYF. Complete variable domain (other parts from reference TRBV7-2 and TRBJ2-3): GAGVSQSPSNKVTEKGKDVELRCDPISGHTALYWYRQSLGQGLEFLIYFQGNSAPDKSGLPSDRFSAERTGGSVSTLTIQRTQQEDSAVYLCASSLAFSGRAGDTQYFGPGTRLTVL.